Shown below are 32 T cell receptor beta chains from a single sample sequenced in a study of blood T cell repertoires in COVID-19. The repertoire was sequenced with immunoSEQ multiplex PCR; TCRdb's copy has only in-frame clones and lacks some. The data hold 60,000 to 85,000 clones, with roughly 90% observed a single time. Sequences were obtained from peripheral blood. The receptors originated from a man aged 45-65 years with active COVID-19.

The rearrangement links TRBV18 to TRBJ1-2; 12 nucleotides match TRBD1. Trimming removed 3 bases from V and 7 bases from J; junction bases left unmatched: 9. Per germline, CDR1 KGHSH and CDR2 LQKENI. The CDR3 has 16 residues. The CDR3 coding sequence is TGTGCCAGCTCACCCTCACCGGGACAGGGGGCCGGTGGCTACACCTTC. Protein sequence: CASSPSPGQGAGGYTF.

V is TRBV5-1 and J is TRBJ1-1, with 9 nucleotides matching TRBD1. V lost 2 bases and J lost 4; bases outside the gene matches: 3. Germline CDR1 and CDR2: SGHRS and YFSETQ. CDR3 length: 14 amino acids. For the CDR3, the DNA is TGCGCCAGCAGCTTAACAGGGGGCTTCACTGAAGCTTTCTTT. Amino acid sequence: CASSLTGGFTEAFF.

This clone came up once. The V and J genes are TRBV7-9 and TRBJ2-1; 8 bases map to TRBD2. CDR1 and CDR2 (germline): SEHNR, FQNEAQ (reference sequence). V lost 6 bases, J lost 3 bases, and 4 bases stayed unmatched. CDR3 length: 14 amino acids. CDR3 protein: CASSYGTSYNEQFF. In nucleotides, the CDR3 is TGTGCCAGCAGTTACGGGACTAGCTACAATGAGCAGTTCTTC.

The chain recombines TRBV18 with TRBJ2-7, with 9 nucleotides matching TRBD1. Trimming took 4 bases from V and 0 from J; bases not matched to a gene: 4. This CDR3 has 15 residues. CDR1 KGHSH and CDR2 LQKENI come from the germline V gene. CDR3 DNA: TGTGCCAGCTCACTCGGACAGGGGAGCTCCTACGAGCAGTACTTC. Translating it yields CASSLGQGSSYEQYF. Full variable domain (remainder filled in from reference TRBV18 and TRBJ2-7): NAGVMQNPRHLVRRRGQEARLRCSPMKGHSHVYWYRQLPEEGLKFMVYLQKENIIDESGMPKERFSAEFPKEGPSILRIQQVVRGDSAAYFCASSLGQGSSYEQYFGPGTRLTVT.

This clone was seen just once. CDR3 in amino acids: CASRKTGGSYQPQHF. As DNA, the CDR3 is TGTGCCAGTAGGAAGACAGGGGGTTCCTATCAGCCCCAGCATTTT. This rearrangement joins TRBV19 to TRBJ1-5, with 9 bases lining up with TRBD1. Germline V gives CDR1 LNHDA, CDR2 SQIVND (reference sequence). Germline trimming cut 6 bases from V and 5 bases from J; bases unmatched to any gene: 8. This CDR3 is built from 15 residues. Together with reference TRBV19 and TRBJ1-5, the CDR3 gives the full variable domain: DGGITQSPKYLFRKEGQNVTLSCEQNLNHDAMYWYRQDPGQGLRLIYYSQIVNDFQKGDIAEGYSVSREKKESFPLTVTSAQKNPTAFYLCASRKTGGSYQPQHFGDGTRLSIL.

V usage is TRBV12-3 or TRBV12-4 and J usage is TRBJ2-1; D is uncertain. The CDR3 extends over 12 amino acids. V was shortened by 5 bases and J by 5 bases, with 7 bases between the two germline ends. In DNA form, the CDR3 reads TGTGCCAGCAGTATCTTTAACAATGAGCAGTTCTTC. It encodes CASSIFNNEQFF.

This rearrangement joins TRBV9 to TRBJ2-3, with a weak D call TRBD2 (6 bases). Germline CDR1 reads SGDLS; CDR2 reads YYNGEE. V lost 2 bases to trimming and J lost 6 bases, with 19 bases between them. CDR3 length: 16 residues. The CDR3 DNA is TGTGCCAGCAGCGTCAGACCGGGAGTAGGTTACGATACGCAGTATTTT. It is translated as CASSVRPGVGYDTQYF.

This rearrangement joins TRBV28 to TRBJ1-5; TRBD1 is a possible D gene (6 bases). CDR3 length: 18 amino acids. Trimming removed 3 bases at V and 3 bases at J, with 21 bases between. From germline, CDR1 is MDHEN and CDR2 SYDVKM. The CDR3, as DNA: TGTGCCAGCAGTTTTCTAGTTATCGGCAGGGGCCCCAATCAGCCCCAGCATTTT. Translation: CASSFLVIGRGPNQPQHF.

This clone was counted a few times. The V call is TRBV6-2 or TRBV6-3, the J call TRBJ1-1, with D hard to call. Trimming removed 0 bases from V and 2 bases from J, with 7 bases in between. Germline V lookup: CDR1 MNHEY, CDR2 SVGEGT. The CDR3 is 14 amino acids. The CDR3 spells CASSYSWANTEAFF. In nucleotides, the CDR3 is TGTGCCAGCAGTTACTCGTGGGCCAACACTGAAGCTTTCTTT.

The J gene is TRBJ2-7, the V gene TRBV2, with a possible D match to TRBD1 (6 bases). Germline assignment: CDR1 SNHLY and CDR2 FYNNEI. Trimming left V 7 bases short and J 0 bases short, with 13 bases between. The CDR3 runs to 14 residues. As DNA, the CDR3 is TGTGCCAGCATGCGACAGGTGAACTCCTACGAGCAGTACTTC. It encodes CASMRQVNSYEQYF.

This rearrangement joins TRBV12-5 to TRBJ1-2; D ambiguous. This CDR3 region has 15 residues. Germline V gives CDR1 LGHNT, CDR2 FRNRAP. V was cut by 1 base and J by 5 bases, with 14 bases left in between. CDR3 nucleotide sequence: TGTGCTAGTGGTTTGGACCAGACCTCTAGTTATGGCTACACCTTC. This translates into CASGLDQTSSYGYTF.

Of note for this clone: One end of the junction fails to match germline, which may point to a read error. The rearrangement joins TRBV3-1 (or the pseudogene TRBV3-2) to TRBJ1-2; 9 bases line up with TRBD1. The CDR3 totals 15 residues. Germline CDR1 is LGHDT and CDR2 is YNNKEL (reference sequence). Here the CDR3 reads CASSQNLPGTGTARF. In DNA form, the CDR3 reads TGTGCCAGCAGCCAAAACTTGCCCGGGACAGGGACCGCCAGATTC.

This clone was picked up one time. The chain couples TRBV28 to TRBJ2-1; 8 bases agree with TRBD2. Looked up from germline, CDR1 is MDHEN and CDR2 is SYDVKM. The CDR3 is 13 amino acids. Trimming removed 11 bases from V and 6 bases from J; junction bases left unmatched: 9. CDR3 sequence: CASAGLVPNEQFF. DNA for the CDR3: TGTGCCTCGGCGGGACTAGTCCCCAATGAGCAGTTCTTC.

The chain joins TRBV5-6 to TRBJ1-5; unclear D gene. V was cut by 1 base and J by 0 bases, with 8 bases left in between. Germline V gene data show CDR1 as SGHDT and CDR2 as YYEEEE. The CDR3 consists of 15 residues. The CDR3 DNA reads TGTGCCAGCAGCTTGTCTTTCCGTAGCAATCAGCCCCAGCATTTT. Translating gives CASSLSFRSNQPQHF.

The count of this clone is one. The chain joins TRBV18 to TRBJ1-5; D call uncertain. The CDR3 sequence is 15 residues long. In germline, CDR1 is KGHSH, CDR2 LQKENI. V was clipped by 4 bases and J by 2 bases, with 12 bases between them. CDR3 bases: TGTGCCAGCTCACGGGAGGGATTTGGCAATCAGCCCCAGCATTTT. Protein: CASSREGFGNQPQHF.

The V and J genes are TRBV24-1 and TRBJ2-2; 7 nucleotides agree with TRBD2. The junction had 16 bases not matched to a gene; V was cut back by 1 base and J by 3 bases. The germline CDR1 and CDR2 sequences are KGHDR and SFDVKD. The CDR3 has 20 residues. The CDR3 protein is CATSDFSLGGGSEYTGELFF. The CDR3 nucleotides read TGTGCCACCAGTGATTTTAGTCTTGGTGGCGGGAGCGAATACACCGGGGAGCTGTTTTTT.

Here the CDR3 reads CASSPNRGGDEKLFF. Written as DNA, the CDR3 is TGTGCCAGCAGCCCAAACAGGGGTGGAGATGAAAAACTGTTTTTT. The rearrangement uses TRBV3-1 (or the pseudogene TRBV3-2) and TRBJ1-4, with TRBD1 matching 7 bases. Per germline, CDR1 LGHDT and CDR2 YNNKEL (reference sequence). V lost 4 bases, J lost 6 bases, and 8 bases stayed unmatched. This CDR3 contains 15 residues.

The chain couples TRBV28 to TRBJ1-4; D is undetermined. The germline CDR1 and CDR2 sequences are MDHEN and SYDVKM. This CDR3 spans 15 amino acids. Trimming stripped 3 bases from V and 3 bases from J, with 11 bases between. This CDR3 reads CASSFRWLANEKLFF. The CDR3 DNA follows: TGTGCCAGCAGTTTTCGATGGCTCGCTAATGAAAAACTGTTTTTT.

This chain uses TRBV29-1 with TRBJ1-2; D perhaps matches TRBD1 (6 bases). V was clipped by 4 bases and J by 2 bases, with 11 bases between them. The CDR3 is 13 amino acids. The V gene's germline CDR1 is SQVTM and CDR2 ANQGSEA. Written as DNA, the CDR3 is TGCAGCGTTGTTAAGGGGACAAACTATGGCTACACCTTC. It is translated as CSVVKGTNYGYTF.

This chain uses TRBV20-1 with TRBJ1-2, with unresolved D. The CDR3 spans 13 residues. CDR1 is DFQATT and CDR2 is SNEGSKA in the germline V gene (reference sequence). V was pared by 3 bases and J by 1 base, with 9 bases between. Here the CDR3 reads CSASDPLNYGYTF. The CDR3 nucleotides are TGCAGTGCTAGTGACCCTCTTAACTATGGCTACACCTTC.

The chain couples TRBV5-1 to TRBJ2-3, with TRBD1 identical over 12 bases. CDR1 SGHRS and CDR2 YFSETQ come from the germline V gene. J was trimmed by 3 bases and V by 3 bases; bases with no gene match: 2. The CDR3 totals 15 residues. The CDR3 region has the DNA TGCGCCAGCAGCTCGGGACAGGGGGCTACAGATACGCAGTATTTT. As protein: CASSSGQGATDTQYF.

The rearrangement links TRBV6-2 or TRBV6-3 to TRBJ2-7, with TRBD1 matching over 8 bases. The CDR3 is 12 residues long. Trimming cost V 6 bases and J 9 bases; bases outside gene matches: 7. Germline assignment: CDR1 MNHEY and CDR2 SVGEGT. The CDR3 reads CASSHKGTGQYF. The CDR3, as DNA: TGTGCCAGCAGCCACAAGGGGACAGGGCAGTACTTC.

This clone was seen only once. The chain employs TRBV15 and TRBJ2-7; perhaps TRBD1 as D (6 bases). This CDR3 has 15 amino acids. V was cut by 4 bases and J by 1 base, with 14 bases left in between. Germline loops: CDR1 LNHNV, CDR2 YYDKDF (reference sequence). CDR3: CATSKRGGASYEQYF. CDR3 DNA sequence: TGTGCCACCAGCAAAAGAGGGGGTGCGTCCTACGAGCAGTACTTC.

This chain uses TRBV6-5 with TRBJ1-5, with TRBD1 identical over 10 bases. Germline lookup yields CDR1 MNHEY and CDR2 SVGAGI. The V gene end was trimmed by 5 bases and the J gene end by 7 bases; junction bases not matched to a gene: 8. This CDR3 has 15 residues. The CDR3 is CASSTGTGENQPQHF. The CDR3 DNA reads TGTGCCAGCAGTACGGGGACAGGGGAAAACCAGCCCCAGCATTTT.

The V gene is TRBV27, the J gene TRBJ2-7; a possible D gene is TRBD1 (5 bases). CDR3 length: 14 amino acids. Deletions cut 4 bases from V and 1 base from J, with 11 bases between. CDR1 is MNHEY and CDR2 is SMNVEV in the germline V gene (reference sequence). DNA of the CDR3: TGTGCCAGCAGTTACAGACAGACATCCTACGAGCAGTACTTC. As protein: CASSYRQTSYEQYF.

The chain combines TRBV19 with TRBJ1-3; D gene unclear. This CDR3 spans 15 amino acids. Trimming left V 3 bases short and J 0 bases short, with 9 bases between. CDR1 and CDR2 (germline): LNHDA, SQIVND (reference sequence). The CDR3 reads CASSIGGSSGNTIYF. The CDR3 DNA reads TGTGCCAGTAGTATCGGAGGAAGCTCTGGAAACACCATATATTTT.

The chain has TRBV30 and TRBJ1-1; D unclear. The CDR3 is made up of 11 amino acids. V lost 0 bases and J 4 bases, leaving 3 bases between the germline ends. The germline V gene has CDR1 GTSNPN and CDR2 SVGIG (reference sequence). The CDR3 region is CAWSVGTEAFF. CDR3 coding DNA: TGTGCCTGGAGTGTCGGCACTGAAGCTTTCTTT.

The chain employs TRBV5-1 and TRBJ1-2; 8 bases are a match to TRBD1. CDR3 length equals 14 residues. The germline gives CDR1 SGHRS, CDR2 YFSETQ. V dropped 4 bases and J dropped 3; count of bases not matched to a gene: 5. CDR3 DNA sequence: TGCGCCAGCAGCCAATCGGGACAGGACTATGGCTACACCTTC. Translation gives CASSQSGQDYGYTF.

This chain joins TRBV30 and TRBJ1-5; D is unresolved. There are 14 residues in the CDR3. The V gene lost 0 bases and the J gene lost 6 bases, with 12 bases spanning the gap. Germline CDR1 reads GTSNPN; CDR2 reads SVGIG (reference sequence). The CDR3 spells CAWSVPGFGQPQHF. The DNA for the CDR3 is TGTGCCTGGAGTGTGCCAGGTTTTGGTCAGCCCCAGCATTTT.

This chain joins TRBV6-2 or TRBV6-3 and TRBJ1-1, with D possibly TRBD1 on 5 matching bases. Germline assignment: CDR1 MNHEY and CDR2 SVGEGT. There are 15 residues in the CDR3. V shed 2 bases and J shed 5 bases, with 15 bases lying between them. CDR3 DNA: TGTGCCAGCAGTTACCAGGGAATGGTATGGACTGAAGCTTTCTTT. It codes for CASSYQGMVWTEAFF.

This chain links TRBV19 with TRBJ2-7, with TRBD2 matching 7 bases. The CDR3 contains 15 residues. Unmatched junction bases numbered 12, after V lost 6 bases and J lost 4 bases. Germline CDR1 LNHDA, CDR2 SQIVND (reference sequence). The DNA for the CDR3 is TGTGCCAGTAGCATCTTAAGTTGGGGGGGGTACGAGCAGTACTTC. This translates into CASSILSWGGYEQYF.

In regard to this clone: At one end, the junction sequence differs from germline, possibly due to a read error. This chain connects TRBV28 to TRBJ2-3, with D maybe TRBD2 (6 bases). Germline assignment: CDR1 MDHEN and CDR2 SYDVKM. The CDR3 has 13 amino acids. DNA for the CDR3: TGTGCCAGCAGTTTATCCTCGCGGGGCCCTTTTGTATTT. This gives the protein CASSLSSRGPFVF. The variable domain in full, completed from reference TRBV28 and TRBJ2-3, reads DVKVTQSSRYLVKRTGEKVFLECVQDMDHENMFWYRQDPGLGLRLIYFSYDVKMKEKGDIPEGYSVSREKKERFSLILESASTNQTSMYLCASSLSSRGPFVFGPGTRLTVL.